These T cell receptor beta chains were read from a single sample in a study of shared T cell receptors in the human thymus. Measured with immunoSEQ multiplex PCR; TCRdb has only the in-frame clones, and not every one. The table lists more than 550,000 clones, 75% to 90% of them singletons, with approximately 0.01% in the top ten. The same data also contributed to another study, on human thymus T cells.

Source material: thymocytes. The receptors originated from a girl less than two years old with a congenital heart defect. The CDR3 runs from the conserved cysteine through the conserved F or W. D genes are given only for firm matches. A row's size may be missing; if present it is once, few, many or a size class.

j_call d_call clone_size v_call cdr3_nt cdr3_aa
TRBJ2-1 TRBD2 NA TRBV9 TGTGCCAGCAGCGCTGTCGCGGGGGGGGCGAACAATGAGCAGTTCTTC CASSAVAGGANNEQFF
TRBJ1-5 NA NA TRBV9 TGTGCCAGCAGCGCACACGATCAGCCCCAGCATTTT CASSAHDQPQHF
TRBJ1-4 NA NA TRBV14 TGTGCCAGCAGCCCACAGGGTACTAATGAAAAACTGTTTTTT CASSPQGTNEKLFF
TRBJ1-4 TRBD1 NA TRBV18 TGTGCCAGCTCGTTTTCAGGGGGCAAAACTAATGAAAAACTGTTTTTT CASSFSGGKTNEKLFF
TRBJ1-1 NA once TRBV5-6 TGTGCCAGCAGCTTTGGAGGTGCGGGGAACCCTGAAGCTTTCTTT CASSFGGAGNPEAFF
TRBJ2-1 TRBD1 NA TRBV2 TGTGCCAGCAGTGTAGGGACAGGGTCGCTCCAGCCCATCAATGAGCAGTTCTTC CASSVGTGSLQPINEQFF
TRBJ1-2 TRBD1 NA TRBV18 TGTGCCAGCTCAACAGGACAGGGATTAGCTAACTATGGCTACACCTTC CASSTGQGLANYGYTF
TRBJ1-2 NA NA TRBV9 TGTGCCAGCAGCCCCACAGCGGGGTATGGCTACACCTTC CASSPTAGYGYTF
TRBJ2-5 TRBD1 few TRBV7-9 TGTGCCAGCAGCCCACGCGACAGGGGGCAAGAGACCCAGTACTTC CASSPRDRGQETQYF
TRBJ1-1 NA NA TRBV11-2 TGTGCCAGCAGCTTAGCGGTAGGGGTAACCATGAACACTGAAGCTTTCTTT CASSLAVGVTMNTEAFF
TRBJ1-1 TRBD1 NA TRBV30 TGTGCCTGGAGTGTTTTCCGACAGGGAAACACTGAAGCTTTCTTT CAWSVFRQGNTEAFF
TRBJ1-1 NA NA TRBV4-2 TGTGCCAGCAGCCACCGGGGGGGGACGGAGAACACTGAAGCTTTCTTT CASSHRGGTENTEAFF
TRBJ2-1 TRBD2 NA TRBV6-1 TGTGCCAGCAGTGTCTCCGGGACTAGCGGGCGTGAGCAGTTCTTC CASSVSGTSGREQFF
TRBJ1-2 NA NA TRBV20-1 TGCAGTGCTAGTCGTGGCTACACCTTC CSASRGYTF
TRBJ2-7 NA once TRBV10-3 TGTGCCATCAGGAGGACAGCAGTCTACGAGCAGTACTTC CAIRRTAVYEQYF
TRBJ2-2 NA once TRBV29-1 TGCAGCGCCTCGGGGAGGAAACGGGGGGCGGGCACCGGGGAGCTGTTTTTT CSASGRKRGAGTGELFF